Given below is one T cell receptor (beta chain) in context. The antigen is undetermined. Other DNA sequences in the sample encode the same CDR3. This record belongs to a study of cytomegalovirus exposure and HLA in healthy donors. Study-level information: A subsequent analysis reported that the 120 or so validation repertoires were produced on the same platform that had also been used for the roughly 670 first-cohort repertoires.

TCRdb's table, derived via immunoSEQ multiplex PCR, lists solely in-frame clones and lacks some. The table has about 330,000 clones, around 90% seen once. Separate from the approximately 720-subject first cohort was the approximately 130-subject validation cohort, to which the donors belonged. Study outcomes and limitations: Cytomegalovirus status, reportedly, was diagnosed with high specificity and sensitivity by the classifier.

The CDR3 spans 14 residues. With V trimmed by 8 bases and J by 0 bases, 1 base remained unmatched. CDR1 is LNHNV and CDR2 is YYDKDF in the germline V gene (reference sequence). V usage is TRBV15 and J usage is TRBJ2-1; TRBD2 agrees at 10 bases. The sequence was obtained from a woman aged 25 to 45 in good health and CMV-seropositive. The material sequenced was PBMCs. The CDR3 loop reads CATSSGSSYNEQFF. CDR3 nucleotide sequence: TGTGCCACCTCTAGCGGGAGCTCCTACAATGAGCAGTTCTTC.